The 4 T cell receptor beta chains in this list originate from one sample, sequenced in a study of cytomegalovirus exposure and HLA in healthy donors. Primers: 60 Vbeta forward and 13 Jbeta reverse. Produced via immunoSEQ multiplex PCR; TCRdb's table is partial and in-frame only. The data contain around 120,000 clones, approximately 80% of them seen just once; the ten biggest clones take up about 2.5%. Sequenced material: PBMCs. The receptors come from a man aged 30 to 45 in good health and CMV-seronegative.

V and J are TRBV29-1 and TRBJ1-2, with a tentative D call TRBD1 (6 bases). CDR1 and CDR2 from the germline V gene are SQVTM and ANQGSEA. V was shortened by 4 bases and J by 8 bases, with 14 bases between the two germline ends. The CDR3 has 12 amino acids. The CDR3 protein is CSVGEQGRGYTF. The DNA for the CDR3 is TGCAGCGTTGGAGAACAGGGTAGAGGCTACACCTTC.

In the case of this clone: At one end, the junction sequence differs from germline, possibly due to a read error. V is TRBV6-6 and J is TRBJ1-2; possible D gene TRBD1, 6 bases. Germline values: CDR1 MNHNY, CDR2 SVGAGI (reference sequence). This CDR3 region has 12 residues. CDR3 amino acids: CASQTGNYGYPF. The CDR3 bases are TGTGCCAGCCAAACAGGGAACTATGGCTACCCCTTC.

The rearrangement uses TRBV9 and TRBJ2-7, with D tentatively TRBD1 (5 bases). CDR3 length: 15 residues. Per the germline V gene, CDR1 is SGDLS and CDR2 is YYNGEE. V lost 0 bases to trimming and J lost 5 bases, with 15 bases between them. The CDR3 DNA sequence: TGTGCCAGCAGCGTAGCGCCAGGGTCAGCCCACGAGCAGTACTTC. It encodes CASSVAPGSAHEQYF.

This sequence joins TRBV6-5 and TRBJ2-7, with 10 bases fitting TRBD1. This CDR3 is 15 amino acids long. J lost 1 base, V lost 6 bases, and 6 bases had no gene match. Germline loops: CDR1 MNHEY, CDR2 SVGAGI. The CDR3, as DNA: TGTGCCAGCAGCCCCGACAGGGGGCTTTCCTACGAGCAGTACTTC. Translated: CASSPDRGLSYEQYF.